This T cell receptor beta chain derives from a study of blood T cell repertoires in COVID-19. Study details: The United States, Italy and Spain provided the acute and convalescent COVID-19 samples. Sources were T cells, B-cell-depleted T cells, or PBMCs; the material itself was cDNA or gDNA.

Profiled with immunoSEQ multiplex PCR; TCRdb holds only in-frame clones, not every one. The sample has tens of thousands of clones, 75% to 85% seen once. The length of the CDR3 is 13 residues. CDR1 and CDR2 (germline): DFQATT, SNEGSKA (reference sequence). Trimming took 3 bases from V and 6 from J, leaving 12 bases between them. The sequencing input was peripheral blood. The source of this sequence is a human donor in a cohort sampled during active COVID-19. The rearrangement links TRBV20-1 to TRBJ1-5, with a possible D match to TRBD1 (5 bases). CDR3 sequence: CSASTGGPQPQHF. CDR3 nucleotides: TGCAGTGCTAGTACGGGGGGTCCTCAGCCCCAGCATTTT.